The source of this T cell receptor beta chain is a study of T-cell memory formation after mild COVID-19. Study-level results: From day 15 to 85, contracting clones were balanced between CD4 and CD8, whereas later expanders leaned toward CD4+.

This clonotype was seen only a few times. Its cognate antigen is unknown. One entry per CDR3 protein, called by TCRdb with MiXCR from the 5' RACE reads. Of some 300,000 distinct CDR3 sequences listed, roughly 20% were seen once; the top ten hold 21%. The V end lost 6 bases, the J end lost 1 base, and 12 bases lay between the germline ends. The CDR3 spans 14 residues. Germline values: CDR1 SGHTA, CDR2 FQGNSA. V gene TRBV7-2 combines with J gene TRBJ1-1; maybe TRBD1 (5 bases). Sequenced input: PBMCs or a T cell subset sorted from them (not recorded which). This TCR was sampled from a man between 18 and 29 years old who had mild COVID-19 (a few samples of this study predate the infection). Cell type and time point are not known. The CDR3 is CASRVGGTNTEAFF. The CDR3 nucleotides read TGTGCCAGCAGGGTGGGGGGTACGAACACTGAAGCTTTCTTT.